This T cell receptor beta chain appears in the sequencing data of a study of graft-versus-host responses after intestinal transplantation. Study-level information: Anti-thymocyte globulin induction, then tacrolimus and steroids for about 3 years, went to all recipients.

Comments on this clone: Its antigen is undetermined.

This table comes from immunoSEQ multiplex PCR, and its TCRdb copy is limited to in-frame clones, with some not included. The sample has under 150,000 clones, 90% to 95% seen once; the top ten hold around 0.12%. General observations from the study: Recipient marrow held GvH clones, some first seen in ileum or blood. Elevated graft-versus-host to host-versus-graft clonal ratios in allografts were recorded for patients with graft-donor T cell macrochimerism. Association was observed between peak circulating GvH clone levels and early post-transplant HvG declines.

CDR1 is SNHLY and CDR2 is FYNNEI in the germline V gene. The junction had 16 bases not matched to a gene; V was cut back by 5 bases and J by 1 base. The length of the CDR3 is 18 residues. This chain joins TRBV2 and TRBJ1-2, with TRBD1 matching over 7 bases. This material consisted of unstimulated CD4+ T cells sorted from spleen or lymph node cells, taken before intestinal transplant. This clonotype was sampled from a human donor who received an intestinal transplant. The DNA of the CDR3 is TGTGCCAGCAGTCCTCTTAACCTCGACAGGGACGGTAACTATGGCTACACCTTC. Protein: CASSPLNLDRDGNYGYTF.